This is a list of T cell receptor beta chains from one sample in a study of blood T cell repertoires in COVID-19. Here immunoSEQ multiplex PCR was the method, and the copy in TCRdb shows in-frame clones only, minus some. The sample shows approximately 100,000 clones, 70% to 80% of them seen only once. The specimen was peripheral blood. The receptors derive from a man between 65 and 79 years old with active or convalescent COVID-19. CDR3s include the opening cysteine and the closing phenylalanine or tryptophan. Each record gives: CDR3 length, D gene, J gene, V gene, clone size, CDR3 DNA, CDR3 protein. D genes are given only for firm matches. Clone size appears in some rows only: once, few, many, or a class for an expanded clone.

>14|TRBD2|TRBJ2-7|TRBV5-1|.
TGCGCCAGCAGCTCATTGACTAGCCAGTACGAGCAGTACTTC
CASSSLTSQYEQYF
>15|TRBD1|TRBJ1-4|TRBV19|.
TGTGCCAGTAGTAGGCTGGACAGGGGGAATGAAAAACTGTTTTTT
CASSRLDRGNEKLFF
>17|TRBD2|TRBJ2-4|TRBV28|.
TGTGCCAGCAGTTTTATCGCGGGAGGGTCGACCAAAAACATTCAGTACTTC
CASSFIAGGSTKNIQYF
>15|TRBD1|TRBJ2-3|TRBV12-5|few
TGTGCTAGTGGTATCGGGACAGCTAGCACAGATACGCAGTATTTT
CASGIGTASTDTQYF
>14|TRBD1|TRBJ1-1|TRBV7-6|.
TGTGCCAGCAGCTCCCGGACAGGGAGAACTGAAGCTTTCTTT
CASSSRTGRTEAFF
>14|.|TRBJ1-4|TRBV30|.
TGTGCCTGGAGGCCAGGGGCTCTTAATGAAAAACTGTTTTTT
CAWRPGALNEKLFF
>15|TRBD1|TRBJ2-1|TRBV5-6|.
TGTGCCAGCAGCCCATGGACAGGGGTCTACAATGAGCAGTTCTTC
CASSPWTGVYNEQFF
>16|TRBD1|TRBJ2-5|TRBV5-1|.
TGCGCCAGCAGCTTGGCGGGCGCAGGGGGCCAAGAGACCCAGTACTTC
CASSLAGAGGQETQYF
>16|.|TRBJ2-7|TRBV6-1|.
TGTGCCAGCAGTGTAAGTCTCGGGGGGCTGGCCTACGAGCAGTACTTC
CASSVSLGGLAYEQYF
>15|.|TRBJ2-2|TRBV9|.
TGTGCCAGCAGCGTACAGGCGACAGTCACCGGGGAGCTGTTTTTT
CASSVQATVTGELFF
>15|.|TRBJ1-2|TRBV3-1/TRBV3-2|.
TGTGCCAGCAGCCAAGGGCCCCTGGGAGGCTATGGCTACACCTTC
CASSQGPLGGYGYTF
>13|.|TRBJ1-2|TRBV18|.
TGTGCCAGCTCAATCGACAGGCTCTTCGGCTACACCTTC
CASSIDRLFGYTF
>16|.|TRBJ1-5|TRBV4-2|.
TGTGCCAGCAGCCAAGAAGCCTATCCTAGCAATCAGCCCCAGCATTTT
CASSQEAYPSNQPQHF
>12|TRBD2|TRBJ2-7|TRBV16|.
TGTGCCAGCAGCCACGGACTAGGCGAGCAGTACTTC
CASSHGLGEQYF
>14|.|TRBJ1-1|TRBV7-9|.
TGTGCCAGCAGCTTGGGTGTCGGGGACACTGAAGCTTTCTTT
CASSLGVGDTEAFF
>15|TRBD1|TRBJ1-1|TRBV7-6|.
TGTGCCAGCAGCTTAAAGGGACAGGGGGCAACTGAAGCTTTCTTT
CASSLKGQGATEAFF
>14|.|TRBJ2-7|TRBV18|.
TGTGCCAGCTCACCACCTCGAAACAGTTACGAGCAGTACTTC
CASSPPRNSYEQYF
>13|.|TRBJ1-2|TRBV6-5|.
TGTGCCAGCAGACCTTCAGCTAACTATGGCTACACCTTC
CASRPSANYGYTF
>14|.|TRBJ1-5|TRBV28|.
TGTGCCAGCAGTTTCCCGGGTTTCAATCAGCCCCAGCATTTT
CASSFPGFNQPQHF
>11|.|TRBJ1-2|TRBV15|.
TGTGCCACCAGCGGGGGGTATGGCTACACCTTC
CATSGGYGYTF
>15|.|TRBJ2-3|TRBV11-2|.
TGTGCCAGCAGCCCGGAGTCATCTAGCACAGATACGCAGTATTTT
CASSPESSSTDTQYF
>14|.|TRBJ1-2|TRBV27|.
TGTGCCAGCAGTTCTGTTACAGGGACCTATGGCTACACCTTC
CASSSVTGTYGYTF
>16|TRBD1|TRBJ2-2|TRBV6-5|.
TGTGCCAGCAGTTACTCGAGAGGGGGCGCTACCGGGGAGCTGTTTTTT
CASSYSRGGATGELFF
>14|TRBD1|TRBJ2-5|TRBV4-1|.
TGCGCCAGCAGCCTTGACAGGGGGAGGGAGACCCAGTACTTC
CASSLDRGRETQYF
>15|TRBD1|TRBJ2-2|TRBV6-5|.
TGTGCCAGCAGGGCCGGGACAGCGAACACCGGGGAGCTGTTTTTT
CASRAGTANTGELFF
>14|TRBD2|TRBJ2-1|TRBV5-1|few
TGCGCCAGCAGCGTGGGACTAGGGGTTTATGAGCAGTTCTTC
CASSVGLGVYEQFF
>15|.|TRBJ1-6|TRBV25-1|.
TGTGCCAGCAGTCTACAGAGCTCCTATAATTCACCCCTCCACTTT
CASSLQSSYNSPLHF
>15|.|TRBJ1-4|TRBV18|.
TGTGCCAGCTCATCTGACATAGCAACTAATGAAAAACTGTTTTTT
CASSSDIATNEKLFF
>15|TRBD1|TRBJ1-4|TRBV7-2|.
TGTGCCAGCAGCTCACAGGGGGCGCGGGGTGAAAAACTGTTTTTT
CASSSQGARGEKLFF
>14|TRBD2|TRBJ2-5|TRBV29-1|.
TGCAGCGCCCGAGCGGGGGGGGCAGTGGAGACCCAGTACTTC
CSARAGGAVETQYF
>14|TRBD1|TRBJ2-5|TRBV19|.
TGTGCCAGTAGCGGACAGGGGGGACAAGAGACCCAGTACTTC
CASSGQGGQETQYF
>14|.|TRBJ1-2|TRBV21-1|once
TGTGCCAGCAGCAAAGCCACCAGGCACTATGGCTACACCTTC
CASSKATRHYGYTF
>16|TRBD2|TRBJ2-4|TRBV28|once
TGTGCCAGCAGTTTAGTACTAGCGGTAGCCAAAAACATTCAGTACTTC
CASSLVLAVAKNIQYF
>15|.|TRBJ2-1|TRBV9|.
TGTGCCAGCAGCGTAGCGGGAGTTCATACCGATGAGCAGTTCTTC
CASSVAGVHTDEQFF
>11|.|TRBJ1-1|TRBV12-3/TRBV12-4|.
TGTGCCAGCAGCTCCTACACTGAAGCTTTCTTT
CASSSYTEAFF
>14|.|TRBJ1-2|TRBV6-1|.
TGTGCCAGCAGTGAATGGGGGCAGTCCGGCGGCTACACCTTC
CASSEWGQSGGYTF
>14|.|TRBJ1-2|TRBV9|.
TGTGCCAGCAGCGTAGACGGGGAGGCCTATGGCTACACCTTC
CASSVDGEAYGYTF
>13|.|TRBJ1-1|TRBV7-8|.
TGTGCCAGCAGCTTAGAGGGGGGGACTGAAGCTTTCTTT
CASSLEGGTEAFF
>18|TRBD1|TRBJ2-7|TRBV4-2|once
TGTGCCAGCAGCCAAGAACAACAGGGGATGAGTATCTCCTACGAGCAGTACTTC
CASSQEQQGMSISYEQYF
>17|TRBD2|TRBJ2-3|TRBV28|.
TGTGCCAGCAGCCCCGTAGGATGGGCGGGAGTTTTAGATACGCAGTATTTT
CASSPVGWAGVLDTQYF
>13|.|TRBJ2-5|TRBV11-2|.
TGTGCCAGCAGCTTAGAGGAGCAAGAGACCCAGTACTTC
CASSLEEQETQYF
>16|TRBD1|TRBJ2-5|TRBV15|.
TGTGCCACCAGCAGAGATCAAGGGACAGGGGAAGAGACCCAGTACTTC
CATSRDQGTGEETQYF
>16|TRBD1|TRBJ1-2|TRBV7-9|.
TGTGCCAGCAGCTTAGTTGTGGGACAGAATAACTATGGCTACACCTTC
CASSLVVGQNNYGYTF
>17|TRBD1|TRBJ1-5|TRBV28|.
TGTGCCAGCAGTTTAAGCGGGACAGGTTTGTTGAATCAGCCCCAGCATTTT
CASSLSGTGLLNQPQHF